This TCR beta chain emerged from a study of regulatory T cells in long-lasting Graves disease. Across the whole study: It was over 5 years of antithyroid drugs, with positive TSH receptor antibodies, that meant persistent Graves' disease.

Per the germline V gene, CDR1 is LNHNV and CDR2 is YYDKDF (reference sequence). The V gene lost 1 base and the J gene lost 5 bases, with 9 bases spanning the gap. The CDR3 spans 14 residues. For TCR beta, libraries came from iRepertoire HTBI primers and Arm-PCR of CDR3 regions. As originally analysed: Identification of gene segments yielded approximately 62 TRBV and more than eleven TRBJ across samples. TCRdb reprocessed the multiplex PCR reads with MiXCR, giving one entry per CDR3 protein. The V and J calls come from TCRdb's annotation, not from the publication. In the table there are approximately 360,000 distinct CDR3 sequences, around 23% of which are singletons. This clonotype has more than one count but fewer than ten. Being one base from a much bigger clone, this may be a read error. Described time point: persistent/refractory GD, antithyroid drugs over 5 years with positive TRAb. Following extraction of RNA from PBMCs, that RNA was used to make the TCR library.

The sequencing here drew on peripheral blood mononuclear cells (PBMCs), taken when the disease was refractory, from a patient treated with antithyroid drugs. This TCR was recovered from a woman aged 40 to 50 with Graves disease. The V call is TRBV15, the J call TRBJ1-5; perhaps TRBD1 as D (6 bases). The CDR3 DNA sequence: TGTGCCACCAGCAGAGGCAGGGGAGATCAGCCCCAGCATTTT. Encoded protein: CATSRGRGDQPQHF. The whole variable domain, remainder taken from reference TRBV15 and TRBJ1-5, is DAMVIQNPRYQVTQFGKPVTLSCSQTLNHNVMYWYQQKSSQAPKLLFHYYDKDFNNEADTPDNFQSRRPNTSFCFLDIRSPGLGDTAMYLCATSRGRGDQPQHFGDGTRLSIL.